This note documents a single T cell receptor (beta chain) sequence. What it binds is unknown. The CDR3 spans 15 residues. The V gene end was trimmed by 5 bases and the J gene end by 8 bases; junction bases not matched to a gene: 12. The germline V gene encodes CDR1 SGHTA and CDR2 FQGTGA. The sample belongs to a study of cytotoxic CD8 clonotypes in ibrutinib-treated CLL. Study observations and caveats: Public clonotypes, found uncommonly, either contracted or stayed stable on treatment.

TCRdb's table, derived via immunoSEQ multiplex PCR, lists solely in-frame clones and lacks some. This table holds about 140,000 clones, about 75% found once. The sequence was obtained from a human donor with chronic lymphocytic leukemia. The source material was PBMCs, sampled after 24 months of ibrutinib treatment. V usage is TRBV7-3 and J usage is TRBJ1-2, with TRBD1 matching 9 bases. CDR3 nucleotide sequence: TGTGCCAGCAGCGGCGGGACAGGGAGCTTGAGCGGCTACACCTTC. Translated: CASSGGTGSLSGYTF.